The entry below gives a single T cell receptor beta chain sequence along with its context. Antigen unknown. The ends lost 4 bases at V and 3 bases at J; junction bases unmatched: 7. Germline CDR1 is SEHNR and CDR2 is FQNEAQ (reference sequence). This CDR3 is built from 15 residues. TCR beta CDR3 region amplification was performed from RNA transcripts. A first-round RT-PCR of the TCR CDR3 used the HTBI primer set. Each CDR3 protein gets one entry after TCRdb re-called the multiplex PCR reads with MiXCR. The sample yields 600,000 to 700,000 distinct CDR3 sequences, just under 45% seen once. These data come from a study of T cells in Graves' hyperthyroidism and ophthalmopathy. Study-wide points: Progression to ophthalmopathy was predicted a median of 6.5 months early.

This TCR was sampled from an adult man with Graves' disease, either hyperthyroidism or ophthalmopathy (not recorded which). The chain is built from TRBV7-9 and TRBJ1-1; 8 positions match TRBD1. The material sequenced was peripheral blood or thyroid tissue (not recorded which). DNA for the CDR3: TGTGCCAGCAGCTACCCGGGACAGGATTACACTGAAGCTTTCTTT. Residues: CASSYPGQDYTEAFF. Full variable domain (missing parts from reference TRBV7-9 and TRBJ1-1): DTGVSQNPRHKITKRGQNVTFRCDPISEHNRLYWYRQTLGQGPEFLTYFQNEAQLEKSRLLSDRFSAERPKGSFSTLEIQRTEQGDSAMYLCASSYPGQDYTEAFFGQGTRLTVV.